These 26 T cell receptor beta chains came from one sample sequenced in a study of T cell clonotyping in hematopoietic cell transplantation. The data were produced by immunoSEQ multiplex PCR, yet TCRdb's version contains in-frame clones alone and is incomplete. The table lists some 10,000 clones, about 88% of them singletons, with about 16% in the top ten. Sequencing used PBMCs, obtained 100 days after allogeneic stem cell transplant. Every receptor here comes from a female patient aged 60 to 70 who had an allogeneic stem cell transplant from an unrelated donor, so the T cells may come from the graft donor. Some clones in this sample may be carry-over from other donors' samples.

Judged by abundance, this clone is large (0.1 to 1%). This chain joins TRBV19 and TRBJ2-7; 14 bases match TRBD2. Germline-derived CDR1 and CDR2 are LNHDA and SQIVND (reference sequence). J was trimmed by 0 bases and V by 3 bases; bases with no gene match: 7. This CDR3 spans 18 amino acids. The CDR3 protein is CASSISTSGRGNSYEQYF. CDR3 coding DNA: TGTGCCAGTAGTATCTCGACTAGCGGGAGGGGGAACTCCTACGAGCAGTACTTC.

This chain connects TRBV14 to TRBJ2-3, with D possibly matching TRBD2 (5 bases). Germline V gives CDR1 SGHDN, CDR2 FVKESK. The CDR3 loop spans 14 amino acids. With 0 bases removed from V and 2 bases from J, the gap between germline ends came to 6 bases. CDR3 loop: CASSQEDSTDTQYF. The CDR3 DNA reads TGTGCCAGCAGCCAAGAGGACTCCACAGATACGCAGTATTTT.

V and J are TRBV7-3 and TRBJ1-1, with D possibly being TRBD1 (6 bases). Germline V gives CDR1 SGHTA, CDR2 FQGTGA. V lost 5 bases and J 1 base, leaving 11 bases between the germline ends. The CDR3 has 14 amino acids. As DNA, the CDR3 is TGTGCCAGCAGCAGGGGGGGCCAGAACACTGAAGCTTTCTTT. The encoded protein is CASSRGGQNTEAFF.

J is TRBJ1-1 and V is TRBV5-1; 10 nucleotides align to TRBD1. With 7 bases clipped from V and 0 bases from J, the junction kept 3 bases outside the gene matches. The CDR3 runs to 14 residues. Looked up from germline, CDR1 is SGHRS and CDR2 is YFSETQ. The CDR3 bases are TGCGCCAGCCGGGGACAGGGGATGAACACTGAAGCTTTCTTT. This encodes CASRGQGMNTEAFF.

The chain uses TRBV6-5 and TRBJ1-5; perhaps TRBD1 as D (5 bases). Germline CDR1 reads MNHEY; CDR2 reads SVGAGI. Trimming removed 0 bases at V and 6 bases at J, with 9 bases between. CDR3 length: 14 residues. This chain's CDR3 is CASSYSGAGQPQHF. The CDR3 DNA is TGTGCCAGCAGTTACTCTGGGGCTGGTCAGCCCCAGCATTTT.

The rearrangement joins TRBV27 to TRBJ2-1; D could derive from TRBD1 or TRBD2 (5 bases each). Trimming removed 6 bases from V and 4 bases from J, with 16 bases in between. Per germline, CDR1 MNHEY and CDR2 SMNVEV (reference sequence). CDR3 length: 15 amino acids. CDR3 in amino acids: CASRETGTFYNEQFF. In DNA form, the CDR3 reads TGTGCCAGCAGAGAAACGGGGACCTTTTACAATGAGCAGTTCTTC.

The J gene is TRBJ2-7, the V gene TRBV29-1; D may correspond to TRBD1 or TRBD2 (5 bases each). CDR3 length equals 15 residues. Trimming left V 1 base short and J 2 bases short, with 15 bases between. Germline CDR1 reads SQVTM; CDR2 reads ANQGSEA. The CDR3 here is CSVEVRQRATYEQYF. In DNA form, the CDR3 reads TGCAGCGTTGAAGTTCGACAGAGGGCGACCTACGAGCAGTACTTC.

The chain carries TRBV5-1 and TRBJ2-3; D remains ambiguous. V shed 4 bases and J shed 2 bases, with 8 bases lying between them. The CDR3 has 13 amino acids. Germline lookup yields CDR1 SGHRS and CDR2 YFSETQ. The CDR3 bases are TGCGCCAGCAGCGGATCTTACACAGATACGCAGTATTTT. It yields the protein CASSGSYTDTQYF.

CDR3 region: CASSLGQGPGNTIYF. CDR3 DNA sequence: TGTGCCAGCAGCTTGGGACAGGGGCCCGGAAACACCATATATTTT. The chain recombines TRBV7-2 with TRBJ1-3; 10 bases agree with TRBD1. This CDR3 has 15 amino acids. Trimming took 3 bases from V and 4 from J; bases not matched to a gene: 3. Germline V lookup: CDR1 SGHTA, CDR2 FQGNSA.

V gene TRBV7-6 combines with J gene TRBJ2-1; D might be TRBD1 or TRBD2, each matching 5 bases. The CDR3 loop spans 17 amino acids. V was clipped by 1 base and J by 3 bases, with 16 bases between them. CDR1 is SGHVS and CDR2 is FNYEAQ in the germline V gene. The CDR3 DNA is TGTGCCAGCAGCTTAGGTCCCTATGGGACGCTCTACAATGAGCAGTTCTTC. This translates into CASSLGPYGTLYNEQFF.

The V and J genes are TRBV19 and TRBJ2-1; the D gene is possibly TRBD2 (5 bases). From germline, CDR1 is LNHDA and CDR2 SQIVND (reference sequence). The CDR3 loop spans 13 amino acids. V gave up 2 bases and J gave up 9 bases, with 11 bases separating them. The CDR3 loop is CASSIRTPLEQFF. The CDR3 coding sequence is TGTGCCAGTAGTATACGGACTCCCCTTGAGCAGTTCTTC.

The chain links TRBV29-1 to TRBJ1-1, with D perhaps TRBD1 (5 bases). The V gene lost 4 bases and the J gene lost 4 bases, with 13 bases spanning the gap. Germline-derived CDR1 and CDR2 are SQVTM and ANQGSEA. The CDR3 length is 13 residues. This chain's CDR3 is CSVGLQGTTEAFF. For the CDR3, the DNA is TGCAGCGTTGGGCTCCAGGGAACCACTGAAGCTTTCTTT.

The J gene is TRBJ2-7, the V gene TRBV4-2; 12 nucleotides agree with TRBD2. The trim removed 0 bases at V and 7 bases at J, leaving 13 bases unmatched. The CDR3 contains 18 residues. The germline V gene has CDR1 LGHNA and CDR2 YNFKEQ. CDR3 sequence: CASSQELAGGPLSREQYF. CDR3 nucleotides: TGTGCCAGCAGCCAAGAACTAGCGGGAGGTCCCCTGTCGCGGGAGCAGTACTTC.

The rearrangement uses TRBV6-5 and TRBJ2-3, with 7 bases lining up with TRBD2. The V segment lost 0 bases and the J segment 3 bases; nucleotides outside the gene matches: 6. CDR1 and CDR2 from the germline V gene are MNHEY and SVGAGI. There are 16 residues in the CDR3. The CDR3 region is CASSYSTRGWTDTQYF. The CDR3 DNA sequence: TGTGCCAGCAGTTACTCGACGCGGGGGTGGACAGATACGCAGTATTTT.

In its sample, this clone was seen once. This chain connects TRBV9 to TRBJ2-7; a weak D match, TRBD2 (5 bases). The CDR3 runs to 14 residues. Germline V CDR1 and CDR2: SGDLS, YYNGEE. V gave up 4 bases and J gave up 1 base, with 12 bases separating them. Written as DNA, the CDR3 is TGTGCCAGCAGCCTCCGAGGCGGGTCCTACGAGCAGTACTTC. This codes for CASSLRGGSYEQYF.

The V call is TRBV5-1, the J call TRBJ2-1, with 9 bases identical to TRBD2. CDR1 and CDR2 (germline): SGHRS, YFSETQ. V gave up 0 bases and J gave up 2 bases; unmatched junction bases: 6. The CDR3 runs to 17 residues. The CDR3 region is CASSLAPLAGPYNEQFF. The CDR3 bases are TGCGCCAGCAGCTTGGCCCCCCTAGCGGGACCCTACAATGAGCAGTTCTTC.

The chain recombines TRBV27 with TRBJ1-1, with TRBD1 as a possible D gene (6 bases). Germline V gene data show CDR1 as MNHEY and CDR2 as SMNVEV (reference sequence). This CDR3 region has 13 residues. Trimming took 4 bases from V and 5 from J, leaving 11 bases between them. The CDR3 spells CASSSTGITEAFF. The CDR3 bases are TGTGCCAGCAGTTCTACAGGGATTACTGAAGCTTTCTTT.

This clone was counted a few times. The chain is built from TRBV6-1 and TRBJ1-5, with D uncertain. Germline V gene lookup returns CDR1 MNHNS and CDR2 SASEGT. The V gene lost 6 bases and the J gene lost 4 bases, with 7 bases spanning the gap. This CDR3 comprises 12 residues. CDR3 amino acids: CASRMGNQPQHF. The CDR3 DNA reads TGTGCCAGCAGGATGGGGAATCAGCCCCAGCATTTT.

As DNA, the CDR3 is TGTGCCAGCAGTTCCGGGGTTGGCTATGGCTACACCTTC. Protein: CASSSGVGYGYTF. This chain joins TRBV6-5 and TRBJ1-2; no firm D call. CDR1 is MNHEY, CDR2 SVGAGI, per germline. V gave up 4 bases and J gave up 4 bases, with 10 bases separating them. This CDR3 comprises 13 residues.

This clone ranks as large (0.1 to 1%). The chain uses TRBV28 and TRBJ2-1; TRBD1 matches 10 bases. Per germline, CDR1 MDHEN and CDR2 SYDVKM. The CDR3 extends over 15 amino acids. V was clipped by 6 bases and J by 4 bases; unmatched bases: 6. This CDR3 reads CASRLGTGAYNEQFF. The CDR3, as DNA: TGTGCCAGCAGACTCGGGACAGGGGCGTACAATGAGCAGTTCTTC.

CDR3 amino acids: CASSATSAGELFF. The CDR3 DNA follows: TGTGCCAGCAGCGCCACTAGCGCCGGGGAGCTGTTTTTT. The gene calls are TRBV9 and TRBJ2-2; 7 bases are a match to TRBD2. This CDR3 comprises 13 residues. After removal of 3 bases from V and 6 bases from J, the junction contained 2 bases not matched to a gene. In germline, CDR1 is SGDLS, CDR2 YYNGEE. The full variable domain, with the rest looked up from reference TRBV9 and TRBJ2-2, is DSGVTQTPKHLITATGQRVTLRCSPRSGDLSVYWYQQSLDQGLQFLIQYYNGEERAKGNILERFSAQQFPDLHSELNLSSLELGDSALYFCASSATSAGELFFGEGSRLTVL.

The rearrangement joins TRBV14 to TRBJ1-1; 8 nucleotides align to TRBD1. Germline V gene data show CDR1 as SGHDN and CDR2 as FVKESK. The CDR3 runs 17 residues. J gave up 0 bases and V 4 bases, and 10 bases lay outside the gene matches. The DNA for the CDR3 is TGTGCCAGCAGCCGTGGGACAGGTTCCGACCTGAACACTGAAGCTTTCTTT. Translation gives CASSRGTGSDLNTEAFF.

This chain connects TRBV13 to TRBJ2-7; D uncertain. The V gene's germline CDR1 is PRHDT and CDR2 FYEKMQ (reference sequence). V was trimmed by 1 base and J by 3 bases, leaving 10 bases between them. The CDR3 extends over 14 amino acids. The CDR3 DNA reads TGTGCCAGCAGCTTAGCCGACGCAAACTACGAGCAGTACTTC. Translated, it gives CASSLADANYEQYF.

This clone was picked up one time. The gene calls are TRBV5-1 and TRBJ2-3; maybe TRBD2 (6 bases). This CDR3 contains 15 residues. V was pared by 0 bases and J by 1 base, with 9 bases between. From germline, CDR1 is SGHRS and CDR2 YFSETQ. In DNA, the CDR3 is TGCGCCAGCAGCTTGGACTCTAGCGGCACAGATACGCAGTATTTT. This translates into CASSLDSSGTDTQYF. Based on the CDR3 plus reference TRBV5-1 and TRBJ2-3, the full variable domain is KAGVTQTPRYLIKTRGQQVTLSCSPISGHRSVSWYQQTPGQGLQFLFEYFSETQRNKGNFPGRFSGRQFSNSRSEMNVSTLELGDSALYLCASSLDSSGTDTQYFGPGTRLTVL.

The chain combines TRBV15 with TRBJ1-1, with unresolved D. There are 12 residues in the CDR3. V was clipped by 5 bases and J by 2 bases, with 6 bases between them. CDR1 LNHNV and CDR2 YYDKDF come from the germline V gene (reference sequence). CDR3 coding DNA: TGTGCCACCAGCCCCACCAACACTGAAGCTTTCTTT. The encoded protein is CATSPTNTEAFF. The full variable domain, its missing parts supplied by reference TRBV15 and TRBJ1-1, is DAMVIQNPRYQVTQFGKPVTLSCSQTLNHNVMYWYQQKSSQAPKLLFHYYDKDFNNEADTPDNFQSRRPNTSFCFLDIRSPGLGDTAMYLCATSPTNTEAFFGQGTRLTVV.

The chain uses TRBV11-1 and TRBJ2-7; no reliable D call. The CDR3 spans 15 residues. The germline gives CDR1 SGHAT, CDR2 FQDESV (reference sequence). The V gene lost 0 bases and the J gene lost 4 bases, with 13 bases spanning the gap. The CDR3 region has the DNA TGTGCCAGCAGCTTAGCCCCTGACGGCCCGTACGAGCAGTACTTC. Its translation: CASSLAPDGPYEQYF.